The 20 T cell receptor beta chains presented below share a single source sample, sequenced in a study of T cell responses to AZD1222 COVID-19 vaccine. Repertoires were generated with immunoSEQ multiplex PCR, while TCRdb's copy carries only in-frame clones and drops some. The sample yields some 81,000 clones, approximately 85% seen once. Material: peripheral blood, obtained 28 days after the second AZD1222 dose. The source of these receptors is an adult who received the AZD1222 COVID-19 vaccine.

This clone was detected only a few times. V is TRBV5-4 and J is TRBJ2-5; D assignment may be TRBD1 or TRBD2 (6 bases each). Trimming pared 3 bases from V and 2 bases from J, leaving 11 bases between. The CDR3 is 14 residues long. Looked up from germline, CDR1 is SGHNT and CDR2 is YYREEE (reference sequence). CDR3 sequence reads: CASSSSGAQETQYF. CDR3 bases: TGTGCCAGCAGCTCCTCGGGGGCGCAAGAGACCCAGTACTTC.

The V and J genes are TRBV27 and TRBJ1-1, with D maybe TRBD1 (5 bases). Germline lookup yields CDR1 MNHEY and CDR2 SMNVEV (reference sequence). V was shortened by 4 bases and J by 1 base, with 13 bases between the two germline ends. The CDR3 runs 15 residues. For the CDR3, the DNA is TGTGCCAGCAGTTCGGGGACTAAGAGGAACACTGAAGCTTTCTTT. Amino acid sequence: CASSSGTKRNTEAFF.

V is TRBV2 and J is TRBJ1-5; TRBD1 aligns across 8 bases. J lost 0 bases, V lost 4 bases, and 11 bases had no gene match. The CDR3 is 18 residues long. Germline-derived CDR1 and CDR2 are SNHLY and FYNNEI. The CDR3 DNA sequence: TGTGCCAGCAGTGCCCGGGACAGGATCCGATATAGCAATCAGCCCCAGCATTTT. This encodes CASSARDRIRYSNQPQHF.

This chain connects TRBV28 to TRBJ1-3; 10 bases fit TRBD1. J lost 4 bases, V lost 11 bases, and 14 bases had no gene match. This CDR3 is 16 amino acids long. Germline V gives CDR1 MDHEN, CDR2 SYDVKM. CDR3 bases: TGTGCCGGCCAAGGACAGGGGGAAACCCTCGGAAACACCATATATTTT. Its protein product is CAGQGQGETLGNTIYF.

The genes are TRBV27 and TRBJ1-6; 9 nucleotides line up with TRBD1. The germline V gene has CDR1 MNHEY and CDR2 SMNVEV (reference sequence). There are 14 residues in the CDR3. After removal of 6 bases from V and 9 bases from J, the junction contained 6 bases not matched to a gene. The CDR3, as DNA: TGTGCCAGCAGGGGACAGGGAGTAGTTTCACCCCTCCACTTT. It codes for CASRGQGVVSPLHF.

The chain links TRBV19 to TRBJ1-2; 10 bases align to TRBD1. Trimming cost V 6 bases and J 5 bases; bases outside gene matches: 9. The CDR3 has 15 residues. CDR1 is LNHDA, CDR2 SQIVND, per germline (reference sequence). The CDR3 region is CASSLNGQGGYGYTF. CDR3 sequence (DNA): TGTGCCAGTAGCCTGAACGGACAGGGGGGTTATGGCTACACCTTC. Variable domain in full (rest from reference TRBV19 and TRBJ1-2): DGGITQSPKYLFRKEGQNVTLSCEQNLNHDAMYWYRQDPGQGLRLIYYSQIVNDFQKGDIAEGYSVSREKKESFPLTVTSAQKNPTAFYLCASSLNGQGGYGYTFGSGTRLTVV.

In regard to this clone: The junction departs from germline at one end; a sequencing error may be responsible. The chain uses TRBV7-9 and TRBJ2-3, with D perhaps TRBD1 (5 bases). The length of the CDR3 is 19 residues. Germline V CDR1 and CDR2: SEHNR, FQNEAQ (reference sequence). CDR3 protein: CASSLGQGYTSSSTDTQYF. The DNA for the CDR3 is TGTGCCAGTAGCTTAGGTCAGGGCTACACCTCATCTAGCACAGATACGCAGTATTTT.

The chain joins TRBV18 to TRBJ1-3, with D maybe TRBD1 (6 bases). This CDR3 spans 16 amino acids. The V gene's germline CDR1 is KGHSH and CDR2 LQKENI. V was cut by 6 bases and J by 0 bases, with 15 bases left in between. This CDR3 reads CASSRGAASSGNTIYF. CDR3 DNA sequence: TGTGCCAGCTCGAGGGGGGCAGCCTCCTCTGGAAACACCATATATTTT.

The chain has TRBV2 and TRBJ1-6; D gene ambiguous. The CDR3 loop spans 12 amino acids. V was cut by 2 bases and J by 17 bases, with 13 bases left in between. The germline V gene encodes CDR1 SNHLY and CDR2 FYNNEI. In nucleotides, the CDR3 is TGTGCCAGCAGTGAATGGGTGACCGAGGTCCACTTT. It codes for CASSEWVTEVHF.

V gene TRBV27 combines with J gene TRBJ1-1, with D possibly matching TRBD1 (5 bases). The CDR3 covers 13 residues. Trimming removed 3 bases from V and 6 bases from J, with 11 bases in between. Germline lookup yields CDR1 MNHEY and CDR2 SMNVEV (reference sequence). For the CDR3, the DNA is TGTGCCAGCAGTTTTCGGGGGATTCCTGAAGCTTTCTTT. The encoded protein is CASSFRGIPEAFF.

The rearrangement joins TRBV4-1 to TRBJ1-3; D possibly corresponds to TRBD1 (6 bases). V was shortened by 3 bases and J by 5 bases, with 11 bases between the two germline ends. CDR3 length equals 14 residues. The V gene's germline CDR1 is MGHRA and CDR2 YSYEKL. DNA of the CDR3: TGCGCCAGCAGCCACACTCAGGGGAGAAACACCATATATTTT. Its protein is CASSHTQGRNTIYF.

The CDR3 sequence is CASSVGTGVDTQYF. In DNA form, the CDR3 reads TGTGCCAGCAGCGTCGGGACAGGGGTGGATACGCAGTATTTT. The chain joins TRBV11-3 to TRBJ2-3; 10 positions agree with TRBD1. V was clipped by 5 bases and J by 6 bases; unmatched bases: 5. The CDR3 totals 14 residues. The V gene's germline CDR1 is SGHNT and CDR2 YENEEA.

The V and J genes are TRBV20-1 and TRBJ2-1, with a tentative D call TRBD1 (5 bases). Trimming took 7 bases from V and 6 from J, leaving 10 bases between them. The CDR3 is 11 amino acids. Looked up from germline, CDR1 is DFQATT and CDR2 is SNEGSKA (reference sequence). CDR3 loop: CSVWGGNEQFF. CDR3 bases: TGCAGTGTTTGGGGCGGCAATGAGCAGTTCTTC.

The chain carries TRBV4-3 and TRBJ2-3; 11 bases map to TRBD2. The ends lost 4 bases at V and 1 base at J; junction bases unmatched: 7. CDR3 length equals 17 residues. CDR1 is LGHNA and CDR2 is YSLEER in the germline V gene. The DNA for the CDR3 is TGCGCCAGCAGCCTTTACCTTAGCGGGAGGGGCACAGATACGCAGTATTTT. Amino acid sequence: CASSLYLSGRGTDTQYF.

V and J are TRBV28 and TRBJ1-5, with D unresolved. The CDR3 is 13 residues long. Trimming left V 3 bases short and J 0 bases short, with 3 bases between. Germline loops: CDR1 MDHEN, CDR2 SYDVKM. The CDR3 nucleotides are TGTGCCAGCAGTTTGTATAGCAATCAGCCCCAGCATTTT. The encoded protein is CASSLYSNQPQHF.

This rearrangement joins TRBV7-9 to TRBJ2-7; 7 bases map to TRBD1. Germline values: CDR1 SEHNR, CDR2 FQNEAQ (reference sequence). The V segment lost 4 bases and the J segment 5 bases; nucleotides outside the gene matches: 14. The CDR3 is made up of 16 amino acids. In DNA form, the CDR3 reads TGTGCCAGCAGCTCGTTTGCCCCGGGACAGAGCCACGAGCAGTACTTC. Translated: CASSSFAPGQSHEQYF.

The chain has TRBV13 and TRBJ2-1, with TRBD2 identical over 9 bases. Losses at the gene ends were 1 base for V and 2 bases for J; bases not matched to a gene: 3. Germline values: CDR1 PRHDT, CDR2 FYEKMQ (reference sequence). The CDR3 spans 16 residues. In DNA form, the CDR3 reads TGTGCCAGCAGCTTAGTACGGACTAGCGCCTACAATGAGCAGTTCTTC. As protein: CASSLVRTSAYNEQFF.

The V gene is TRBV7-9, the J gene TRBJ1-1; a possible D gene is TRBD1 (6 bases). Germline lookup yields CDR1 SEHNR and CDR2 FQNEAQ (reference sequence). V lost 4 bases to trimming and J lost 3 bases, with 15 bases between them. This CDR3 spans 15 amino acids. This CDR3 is CASSYPGSGDTEAFF. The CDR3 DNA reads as TGTGCCAGCAGCTACCCAGGGTCAGGGGACACTGAAGCTTTCTTT.

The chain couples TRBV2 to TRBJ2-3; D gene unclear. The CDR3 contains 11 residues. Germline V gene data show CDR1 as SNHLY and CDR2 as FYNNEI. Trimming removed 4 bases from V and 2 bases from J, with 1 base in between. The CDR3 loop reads CASSVTDTQYF. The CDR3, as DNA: TGTGCCAGCAGTGTCACAGATACGCAGTATTTT.

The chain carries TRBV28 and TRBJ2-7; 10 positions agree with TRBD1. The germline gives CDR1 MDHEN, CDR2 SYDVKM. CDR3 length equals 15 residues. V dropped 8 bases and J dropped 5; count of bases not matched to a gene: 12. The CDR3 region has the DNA TGTGCCAGCGAGGCTCCGGGACAGGGGTTCGACGAGCAGTACTTC. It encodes CASEAPGQGFDEQYF.